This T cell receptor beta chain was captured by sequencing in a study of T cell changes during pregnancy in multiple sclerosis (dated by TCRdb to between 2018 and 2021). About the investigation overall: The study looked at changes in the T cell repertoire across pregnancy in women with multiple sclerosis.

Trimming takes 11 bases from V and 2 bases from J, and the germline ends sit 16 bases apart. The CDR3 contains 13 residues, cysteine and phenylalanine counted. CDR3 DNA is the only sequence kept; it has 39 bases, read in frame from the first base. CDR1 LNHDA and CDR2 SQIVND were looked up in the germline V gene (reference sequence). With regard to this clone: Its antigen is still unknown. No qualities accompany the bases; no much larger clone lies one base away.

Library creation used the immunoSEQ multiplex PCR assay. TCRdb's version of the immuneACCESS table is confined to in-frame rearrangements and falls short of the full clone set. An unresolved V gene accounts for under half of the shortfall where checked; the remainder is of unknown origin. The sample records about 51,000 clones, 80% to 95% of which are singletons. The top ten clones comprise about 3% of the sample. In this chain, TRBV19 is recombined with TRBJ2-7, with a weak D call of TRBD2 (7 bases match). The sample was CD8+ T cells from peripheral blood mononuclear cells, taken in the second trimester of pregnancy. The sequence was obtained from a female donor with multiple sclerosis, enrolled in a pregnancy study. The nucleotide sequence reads TGTGCCCACCGAGGGGGGGGACCCTACGAGCAGTACTTC. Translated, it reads CAHRGGGPYEQYF.